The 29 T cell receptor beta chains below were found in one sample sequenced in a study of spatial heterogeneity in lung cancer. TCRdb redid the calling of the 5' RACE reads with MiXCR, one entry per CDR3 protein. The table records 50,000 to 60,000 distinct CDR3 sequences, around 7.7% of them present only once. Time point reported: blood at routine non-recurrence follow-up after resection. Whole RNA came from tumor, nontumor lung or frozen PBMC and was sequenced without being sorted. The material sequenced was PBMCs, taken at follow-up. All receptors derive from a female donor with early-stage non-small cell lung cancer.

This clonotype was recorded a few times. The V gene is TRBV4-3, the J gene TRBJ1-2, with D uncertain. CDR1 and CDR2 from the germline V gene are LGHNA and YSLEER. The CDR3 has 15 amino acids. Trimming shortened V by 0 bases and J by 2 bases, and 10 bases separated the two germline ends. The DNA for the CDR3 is TGCGCCAGCAGCCAAGAGTACCGATGGAACTATGGCTACACCTTC. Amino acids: CASSQEYRWNYGYTF.

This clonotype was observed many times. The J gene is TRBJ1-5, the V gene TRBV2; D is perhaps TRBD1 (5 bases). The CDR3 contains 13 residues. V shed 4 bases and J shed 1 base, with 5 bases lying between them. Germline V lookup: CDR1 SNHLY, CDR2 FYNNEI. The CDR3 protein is CASSGDSNQPQHF. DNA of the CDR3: TGTGCCAGCAGTGGGGACAGCAATCAGCCCCAGCATTTT.

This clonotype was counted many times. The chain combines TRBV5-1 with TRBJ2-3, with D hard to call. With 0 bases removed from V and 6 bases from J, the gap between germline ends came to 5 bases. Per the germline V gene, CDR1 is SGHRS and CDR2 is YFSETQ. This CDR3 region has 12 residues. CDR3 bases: TGCGCCAGCAGCTTGGCCGGTGATACGCAGTATTTT. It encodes CASSLAGDTQYF.

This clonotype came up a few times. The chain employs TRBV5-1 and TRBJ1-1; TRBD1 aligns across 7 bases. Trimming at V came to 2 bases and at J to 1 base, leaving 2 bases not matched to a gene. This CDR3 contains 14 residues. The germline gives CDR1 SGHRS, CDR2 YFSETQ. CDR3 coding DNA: TGCGCCAGCAGCTTCCAGGGGGAGAACACTGAAGCTTTCTTT. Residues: CASSFQGENTEAFF.

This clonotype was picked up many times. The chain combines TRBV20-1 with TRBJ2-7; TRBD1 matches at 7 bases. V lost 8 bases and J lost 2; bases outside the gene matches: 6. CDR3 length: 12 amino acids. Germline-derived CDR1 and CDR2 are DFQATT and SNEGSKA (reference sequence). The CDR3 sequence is CSFGQATYEQYF. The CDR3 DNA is TGCAGTTTCGGACAGGCCACCTACGAGCAGTACTTC.

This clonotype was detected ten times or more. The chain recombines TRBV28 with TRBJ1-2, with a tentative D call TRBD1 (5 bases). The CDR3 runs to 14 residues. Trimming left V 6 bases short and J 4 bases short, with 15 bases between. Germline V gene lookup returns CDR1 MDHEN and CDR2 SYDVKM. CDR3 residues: CASSGWRGAYGYTF. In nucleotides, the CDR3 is TGTGCCAGCAGCGGCTGGCGGGGCGCCTATGGCTACACCTTC.

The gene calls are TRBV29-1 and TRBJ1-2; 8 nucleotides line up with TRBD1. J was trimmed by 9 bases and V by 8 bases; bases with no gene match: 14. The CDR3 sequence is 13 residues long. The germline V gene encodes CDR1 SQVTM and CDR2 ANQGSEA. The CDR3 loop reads CSFRGQGATRYTF. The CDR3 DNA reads TGCAGCTTCCGAGGACAGGGAGCCACACGCTACACCTTC. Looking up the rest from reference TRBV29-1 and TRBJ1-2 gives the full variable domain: SAVISQKPSRDICQRGTSLTIQCQVDSQVTMMFWYRQQPGQSLTLIATANQGSEATYESGFVIDKFPISRPNLTFSTLTVSNMSPEDSSIYLCSFRGQGATRYTFGSGTRLTVV.

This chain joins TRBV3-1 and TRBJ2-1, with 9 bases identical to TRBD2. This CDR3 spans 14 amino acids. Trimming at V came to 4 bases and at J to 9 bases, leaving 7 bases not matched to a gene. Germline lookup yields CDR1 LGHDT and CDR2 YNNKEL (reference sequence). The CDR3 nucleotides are TGTGCCAGCAGCCGGGCTAGCGGGGAGCTTGAGCAGTTCTTC. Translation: CASSRASGELEQFF.

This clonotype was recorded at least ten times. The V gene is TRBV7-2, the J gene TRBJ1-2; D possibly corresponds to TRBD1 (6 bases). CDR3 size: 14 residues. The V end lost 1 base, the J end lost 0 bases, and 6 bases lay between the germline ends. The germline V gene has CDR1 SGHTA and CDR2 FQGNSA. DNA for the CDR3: TGTGCCAGCAGCTTAGAGGGGGCTAACTATGGCTACACCTTC. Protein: CASSLEGANYGYTF.

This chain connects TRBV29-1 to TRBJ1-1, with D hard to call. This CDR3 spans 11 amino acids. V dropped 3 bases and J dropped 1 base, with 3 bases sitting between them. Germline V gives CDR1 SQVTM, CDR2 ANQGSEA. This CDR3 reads CSVEENTEAFF. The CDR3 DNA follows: TGCAGCGTTGAGGAGAACACTGAAGCTTTCTTT. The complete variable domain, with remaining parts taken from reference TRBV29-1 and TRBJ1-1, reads SAVISQKPSRDICQRGTSLTIQCQVDSQVTMMFWYRQQPGQSLTLIATANQGSEATYESGFVIDKFPISRPNLTFSTLTVSNMSPEDSSIYLCSVEENTEAFFGQGTRLTVV.

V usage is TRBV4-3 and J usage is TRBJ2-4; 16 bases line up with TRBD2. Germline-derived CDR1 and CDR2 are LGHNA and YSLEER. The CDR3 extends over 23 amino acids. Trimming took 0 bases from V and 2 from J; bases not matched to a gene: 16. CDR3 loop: CASSQENFIPGLAGGYPKNIQYF. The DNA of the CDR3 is TGCGCCAGCAGCCAAGAGAACTTCATCCCGGGACTAGCGGGGGGGTACCCCAAAAACATTCAGTACTTC.

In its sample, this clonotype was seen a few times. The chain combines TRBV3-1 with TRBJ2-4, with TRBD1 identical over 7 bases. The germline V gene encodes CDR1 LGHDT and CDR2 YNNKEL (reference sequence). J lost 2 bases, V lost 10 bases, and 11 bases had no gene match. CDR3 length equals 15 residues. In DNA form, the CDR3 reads TGTGCCACCCGACCCGCAGGGGGAACCAAAAACATTCAGTACTTC. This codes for CATRPAGGTKNIQYF.

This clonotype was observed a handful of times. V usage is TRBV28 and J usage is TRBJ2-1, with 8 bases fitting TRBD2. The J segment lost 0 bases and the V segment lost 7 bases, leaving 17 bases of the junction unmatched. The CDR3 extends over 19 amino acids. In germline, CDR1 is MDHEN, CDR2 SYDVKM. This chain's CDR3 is CASTLGGLVVLSSYNEQFF. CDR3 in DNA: TGTGCCAGCACCCTAGGGGGACTAGTGGTACTATCCTCCTACAATGAGCAGTTCTTC.

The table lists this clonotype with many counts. This chain's CDR3 is CASSQETGYYYEQYF. CDR3 coding DNA: TGCGCCAGCAGCCAGGAGACGGGGTACTACTACGAGCAGTACTTC. V gene TRBV4-1 combines with J gene TRBJ2-7; possible D gene TRBD2, 5 bases. The germline V and J ends were trimmed by 3 bases and 3 bases, with 15 bases remaining between them. The CDR3 runs 15 residues. The germline V gene has CDR1 MGHRA and CDR2 YSYEKL.

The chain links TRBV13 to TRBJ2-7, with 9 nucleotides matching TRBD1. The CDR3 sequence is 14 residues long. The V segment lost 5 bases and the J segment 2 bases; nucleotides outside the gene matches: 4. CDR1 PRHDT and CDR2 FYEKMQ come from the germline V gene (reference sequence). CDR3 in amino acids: CASSLRTGAYEQYF. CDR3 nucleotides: TGTGCCAGCAGCCTGAGGACAGGGGCCTACGAGCAGTACTTC.

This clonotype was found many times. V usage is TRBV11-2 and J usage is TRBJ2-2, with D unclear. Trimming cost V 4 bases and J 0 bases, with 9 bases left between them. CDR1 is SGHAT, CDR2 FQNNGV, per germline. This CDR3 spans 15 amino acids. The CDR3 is CASSSDNTNTGELFF. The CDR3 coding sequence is TGTGCCAGCAGCTCTGACAACACGAACACCGGGGAGCTGTTTTTT.

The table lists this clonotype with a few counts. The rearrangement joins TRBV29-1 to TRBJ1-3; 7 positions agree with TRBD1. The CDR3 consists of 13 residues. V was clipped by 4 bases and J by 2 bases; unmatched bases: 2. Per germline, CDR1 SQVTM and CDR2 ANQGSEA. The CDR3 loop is CSVGTGPGNTIYF. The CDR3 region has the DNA TGCAGCGTTGGGACAGGACCTGGAAACACCATATATTTT.

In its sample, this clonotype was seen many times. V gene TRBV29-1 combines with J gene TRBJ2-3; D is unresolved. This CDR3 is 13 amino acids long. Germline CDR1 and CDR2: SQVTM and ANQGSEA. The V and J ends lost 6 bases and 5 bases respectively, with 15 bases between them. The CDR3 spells CSVQSSARDTQYF. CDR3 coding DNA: TGCAGCGTACAATCCTCGGCTCGAGATACGCAGTATTTT.

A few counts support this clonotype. The CDR3 coding sequence is TGTGCCAGTAGTATGGACTACTCCGGGACAGGGATCACAGATACGCAGTATTTT. It translates to CASSMDYSGTGITDTQYF. This sequence joins TRBV19 and TRBJ2-3, with 9 bases fitting TRBD1. Looked up from germline, CDR1 is LNHDA and CDR2 is SQIVND (reference sequence). The CDR3 sequence is 18 residues long. V lost 3 bases, J lost 2 bases, and 12 bases stayed unmatched.

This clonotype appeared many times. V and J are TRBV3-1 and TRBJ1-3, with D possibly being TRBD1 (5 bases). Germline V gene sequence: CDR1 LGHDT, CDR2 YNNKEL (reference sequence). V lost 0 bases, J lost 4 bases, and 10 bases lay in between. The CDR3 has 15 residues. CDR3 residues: CASSQEAGLGNTIYF. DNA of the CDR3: TGTGCCAGCAGCCAAGAGGCAGGGCTCGGAAACACCATATATTTT.

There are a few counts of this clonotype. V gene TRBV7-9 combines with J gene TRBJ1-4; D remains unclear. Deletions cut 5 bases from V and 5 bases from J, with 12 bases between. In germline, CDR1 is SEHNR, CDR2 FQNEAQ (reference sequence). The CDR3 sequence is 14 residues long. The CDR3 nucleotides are TGTGCCAGCAGCCCCAGGAAGAAAAATGAAAAACTGTTTTTT. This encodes CASSPRKKNEKLFF. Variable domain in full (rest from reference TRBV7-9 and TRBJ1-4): DTGVSQNPRHKITKRGQNVTFRCDPISEHNRLYWYRQTLGQGPEFLTYFQNEAQLEKSRLLSDRFSAERPKGSFSTLEIQRTEQGDSAMYLCASSPRKKNEKLFFGSGTQLSVL.

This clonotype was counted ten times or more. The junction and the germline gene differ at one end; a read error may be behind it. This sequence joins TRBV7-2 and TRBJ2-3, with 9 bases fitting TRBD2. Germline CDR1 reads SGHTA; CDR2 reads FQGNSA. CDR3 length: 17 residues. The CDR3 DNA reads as TGTGCCAGCGGCTTAGGACCCCCGGCGGGGGGGACAGATACGCAGTATTTT. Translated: CASGLGPPAGGTDTQYF.

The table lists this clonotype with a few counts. CDR3 DNA: TGTGCCAGCAGCCAACCCAGCGGGGGGGCCACCGGGGAGCTGTTTTTT. It encodes CASSQPSGGATGELFF. This chain joins TRBV7-2 and TRBJ2-2, with 10 bases identical to TRBD2. Trimming at V came to 5 bases and at J to 4 bases, leaving 7 bases not matched to a gene. Germline V gives CDR1 SGHTA, CDR2 FQGNSA. The CDR3 length is 16 residues.

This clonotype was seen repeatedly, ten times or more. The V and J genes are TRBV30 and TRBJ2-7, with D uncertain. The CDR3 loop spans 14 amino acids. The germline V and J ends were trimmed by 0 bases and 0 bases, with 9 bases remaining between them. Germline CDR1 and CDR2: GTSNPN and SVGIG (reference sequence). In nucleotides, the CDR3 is TGTGCCTGGAGTGTAGGGCTGAGCTCCTACGAGCAGTACTTC. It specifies CAWSVGLSSYEQYF.

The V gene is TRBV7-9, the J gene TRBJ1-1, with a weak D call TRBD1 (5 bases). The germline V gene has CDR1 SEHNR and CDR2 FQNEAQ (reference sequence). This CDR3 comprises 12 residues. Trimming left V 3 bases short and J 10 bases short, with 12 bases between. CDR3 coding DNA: TGTGCCAGCAGCTTCGCCTCTACAGGAGCTTTCTTT. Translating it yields CASSFASTGAFF.

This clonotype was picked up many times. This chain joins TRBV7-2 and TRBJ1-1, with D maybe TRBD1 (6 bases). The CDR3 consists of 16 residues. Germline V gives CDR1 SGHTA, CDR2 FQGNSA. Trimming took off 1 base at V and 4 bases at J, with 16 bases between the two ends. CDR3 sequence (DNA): TGTGCCAGCAGCTTAGTCGCGGGGGCGTTTTCCACTGAAGCTTTCTTT. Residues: CASSLVAGAFSTEAFF.

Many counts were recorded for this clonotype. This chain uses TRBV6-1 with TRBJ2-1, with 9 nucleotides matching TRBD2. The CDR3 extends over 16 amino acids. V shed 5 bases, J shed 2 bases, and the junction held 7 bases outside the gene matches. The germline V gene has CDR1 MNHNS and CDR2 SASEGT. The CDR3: CASSFLAGAAYNEQFF. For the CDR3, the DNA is TGTGCCAGCAGTTTTTTAGCGGGGGCAGCCTACAATGAGCAGTTCTTC.

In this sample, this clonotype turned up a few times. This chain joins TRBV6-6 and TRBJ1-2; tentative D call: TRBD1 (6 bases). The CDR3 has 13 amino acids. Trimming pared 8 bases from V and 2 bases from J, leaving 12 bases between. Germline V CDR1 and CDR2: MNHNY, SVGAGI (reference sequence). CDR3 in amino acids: CASRQGQNYGYTF. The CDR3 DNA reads TGTGCCAGCCGGCAAGGACAGAACTATGGCTACACCTTC.

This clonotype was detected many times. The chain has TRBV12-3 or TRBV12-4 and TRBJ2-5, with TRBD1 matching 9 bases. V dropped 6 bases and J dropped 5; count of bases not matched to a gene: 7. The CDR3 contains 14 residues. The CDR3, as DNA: TGTGCCAGCAGCCCGGGACAGGGTAGTGAGACCCAGTACTTC. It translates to CASSPGQGSETQYF.